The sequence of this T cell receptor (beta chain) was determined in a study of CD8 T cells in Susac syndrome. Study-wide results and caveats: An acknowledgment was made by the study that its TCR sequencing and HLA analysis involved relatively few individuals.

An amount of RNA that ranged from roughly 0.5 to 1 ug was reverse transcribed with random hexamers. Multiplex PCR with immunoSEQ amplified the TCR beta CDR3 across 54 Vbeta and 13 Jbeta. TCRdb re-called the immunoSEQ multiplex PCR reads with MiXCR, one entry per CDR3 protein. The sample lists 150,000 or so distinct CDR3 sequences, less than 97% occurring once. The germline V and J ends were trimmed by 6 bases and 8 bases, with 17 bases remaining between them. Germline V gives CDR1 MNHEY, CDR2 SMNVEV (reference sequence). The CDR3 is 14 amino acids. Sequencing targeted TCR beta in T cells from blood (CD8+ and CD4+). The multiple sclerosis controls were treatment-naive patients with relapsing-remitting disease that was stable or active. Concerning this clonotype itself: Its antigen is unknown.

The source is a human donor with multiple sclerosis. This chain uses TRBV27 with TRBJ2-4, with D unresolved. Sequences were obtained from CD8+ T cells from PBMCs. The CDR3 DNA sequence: TGTGCCAGCAGCCCTTCTGCCAACCTATACATTCAGTACTTC. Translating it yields CASSPSANLYIQYF.